The T cell receptor (beta chain) described here comes from a study of shared clonotypes between healthy human individuals. Overall study findings and caveats: Among donors, the sharing of clonotypes was expected to be influenced by sequencing depth.

With respect to this clone: Its antigen is not identified.

Genomic DNA per cell subset filled all wells of several immunoSEQ plates. Some clones are missing from TCRdb's copy, which holds only in-frame ones; the method was immunoSEQ multiplex PCR. The sample includes 1.5 million to 2.5 million clones, less than 95% seen only once; the top ten take more than 0.95%. Naive CD8 cells lacked CD45RO and underwent positive selection for CCR7, leaving out terminally differentiated effector memory CD45RA+ cells. The study drew its donors from healthy HIV-negative adults without recent acute infections or vaccinations. V lost 6 bases and J 6 bases, leaving 21 bases between the germline ends. This CDR3 region has 15 residues. From germline, CDR1 is SNHLY and CDR2 FYNNEI.

The gene calls are TRBV2 and TRBJ2-7, with D perhaps matching TRBD2 (7 bases). Sequenced input: naive CD8+ T cells sorted from blood. This clonotype was sampled from a man aged 18 to 29 in good health. The CDR3 here is CASRLQGGGEGEQYF. The CDR3 bases are TGTGCCAGCAGGCTACAGGGAGGGGGGGAAGGCGAGCAGTACTTC.